A selection of T cell receptor beta chains follows, all from one sample in a study of cytomegalovirus exposure and HLA in healthy donors. Profiled with immunoSEQ multiplex PCR; TCRdb holds only in-frame clones, not every one. The sample shows fewer than 200,000 clones, approximately 81% of them seen only once. The sequencing input was PBMCs. The receptors originated from a male donor in good health and CMV-seronegative. Each CDR3 is given with its conserved first and last residue. The D gene is left open where the match is weak. Where a row states a size, it is once, few, many or the class of an expanded clone; other rows omit it.

TRBV9	TRBD1	NA	TRBJ1-2	TGTGCCAGCAGCGTTGGGACAGGGGTTAACTATGGCTACACCTTC	CASSVGTGVNYGYTF
TRBV7-2	TRBD1	NA	TRBJ1-5	TGTGCCAGCAGCTTGGCAGGGGGGAGCAATCAGCCCCAGCATTTT	CASSLAGGSNQPQHF
TRBV5-4	TRBD1	NA	TRBJ2-7	TGTGCCAGCAGCGCAGGACAGGGGTCGGGATACGAGCAGTACTTC	CASSAGQGSGYEQYF
TRBV29-1	TRBD1	NA	TRBJ1-1	TGCAGCGTAGCCAGGGACAGGGGGCGCTTGGACACTGAAGCTTTCTTT	CSVARDRGRLDTEAFF
TRBV5-1	TRBD1	NA	TRBJ2-7	TGCGCCAGCAGCTCGACAGGGAATGACTACGAGCAGTACTTC	CASSSTGNDYEQYF
TRBV14	NA	NA	TRBJ1-4	TGTGCCAGCAGCCCCAGATACGGGTCGGGAGAGGATATGGGAAAACTGTTTTTT	CASSPRYGSGEDMGKLFF
TRBV2	NA	NA	TRBJ2-3	TGTGCCAGCAGTGGGCTAGCGTCTCGCACAGATACGCAGTATTTT	CASSGLASRTDTQYF
TRBV4-1	NA	NA	TRBJ2-2	TGCGCCAGCAGCCAAGTCAGGGGCGCGGACACCGGGGAGCTGTTTTTT	CASSQVRGADTGELFF
TRBV7-9	TRBD1	few	TRBJ1-1	TGTGCCAGCAGCTCCCGACAGGGACCAAACACTGAAGCTTTCTTT	CASSSRQGPNTEAFF
TRBV19	TRBD2	NA	TRBJ2-7	TGTGCCAGTAGCCCGACCGCGAGCGGGGCCCGATACGAGCAGTACTTC	CASSPTASGARYEQYF
TRBV7-9	TRBD1	NA	TRBJ1-5	TGTTCCAGCAGCTCAGGACAGGGCAATCAGCCCCAGCATTTT	CSSSSGQGNQPQHF
TRBV7-2	TRBD2	few	TRBJ2-1	TGTGCCAGCAGCCAGGATAGCGGGAGCTCCTACAATGAGCAGTTCTTC	CASSQDSGSSYNEQFF
TRBV6-1	TRBD1	NA	TRBJ1-2	TGTGCCAGCACGACAGGGCCCGTCGACTATGGCTACACCTTC	CASTTGPVDYGYTF
TRBV19	NA	few	TRBJ2-7	TGTGCCAGTAGTATAGGAGGGGGTTGGTACGAGCAGTACTTC	CASSIGGGWYEQYF
TRBV6-6	NA	NA	TRBJ1-1	TGTGCCAGCAGTTACTCGAGCCAAGCCACTGAAGCTTTCTTT	CASSYSSQATEAFF
TRBV7-2	NA	NA	TRBJ2-7	TGTGCCAGCAGCTTCGCCAACAGGGTCTACGAGCAGTACTTC	CASSFANRVYEQYF
TRBV7-3	NA	once	TRBJ2-5	TGTGCCAGCAGCCAAGGGGTGAGGGAGACCCAGTACTTC	CASSQGVRETQYF
TRBV28	NA	NA	TRBJ2-5	TGTGCCAGCAGTTTCGGTGTGGGCAGGAGGTACCAAGAGACCCAGTACTTC	CASSFGVGRRYQETQYF
TRBV4-2	TRBD1	NA	TRBJ2-5	TGTGCCAGCAGCCAAGACAGGGGGTGGGGAGAGACCCAGTACTTC	CASSQDRGWGETQYF
TRBV11-2	NA	NA	TRBJ2-1	TGTGCCAGCAGCTTAGAACAGAGCTCCTACAATGAGCAGTTCTTC	CASSLEQSSYNEQFF
TRBV19	NA	NA	TRBJ1-5	TGTGCCAGTAGTATAAGGGGCGCGGCTACGGTTAATCAGCCCCAGCATTTT	CASSIRGAATVNQPQHF
TRBV23-1	NA	NA	TRBJ2-7	TGCGCCAGCAGTCAATCGGTTAATAAGGGGACTCCTCACCCGTACGAGCAGTACTTC	CASSQSVNKGTPHPYEQYF
TRBV7-3	NA	NA	TRBJ2-4	TGTGCCAGCAGCTTAACCGGGGGCAAAAACATTCAGTACTTC	CASSLTGGKNIQYF
TRBV6-5	TRBD1	NA	TRBJ1-4	TGTGCCAGCAGTTCTCTTACAGGGGGCAATCTATTAAAACTGTTTTTT	CASSSLTGGNLLKLFF
TRBV7-6	TRBD1	NA	TRBJ2-3	TGTGCCAGCAGCCCGCGGGACAGGGTGTCAGATACGCAGTATTTT	CASSPRDRVSDTQYF
TRBV6-4	TRBD2	NA	TRBJ2-3	TGTGCCAGCAGTGAGGGGACTAGCGGTGGTAACACAGATACGCAGTATTTT	CASSEGTSGGNTDTQYF
TRBV14	TRBD2	NA	TRBJ2-7	TGTGCCAGCAGCCAAGATGGCAGGGAGGGGAGTACAACCTACGAGCAGTACTTC	CASSQDGREGSTTYEQYF
TRBV12-5	TRBD2	few	TRBJ2-1	TGTGCTAGTGAGCCGGCCCCTAGCGGGGAAAATGAGCAGTTCTTC	CASEPAPSGENEQFF
TRBV15	NA	NA	TRBJ2-3	TGTGCCACCAGCAGAGCGGGGACTAGCACAGATACGCAGTATTTT	CATSRAGTSTDTQYF
TRBV7-2	TRBD1	NA	TRBJ2-7	TGTGCCAGCAGCCGTGACAGGGGCGGCGAGCAGTACTTC	CASSRDRGGEQYF
TRBV7-8	TRBD2	NA	TRBJ2-7	TGTGCCAGCAGCTTAGCGCGCGCGGGAGGTCCCTACGAGCAGTACTTC	CASSLARAGGPYEQYF
TRBV9	NA	NA	TRBJ2-6	TGTGCCAGCAGCGCCCTCCGGGGGTCTGGGGCCAACGTCCTGACTTTC	CASSALRGSGANVLTF
TRBV5-1	TRBD2	NA	TRBJ2-5	TGCGCCAGCAGCTTGGCCGCGCGGGAGCCCCGGGAGACCCAGTACTTC	CASSLAAREPRETQYF